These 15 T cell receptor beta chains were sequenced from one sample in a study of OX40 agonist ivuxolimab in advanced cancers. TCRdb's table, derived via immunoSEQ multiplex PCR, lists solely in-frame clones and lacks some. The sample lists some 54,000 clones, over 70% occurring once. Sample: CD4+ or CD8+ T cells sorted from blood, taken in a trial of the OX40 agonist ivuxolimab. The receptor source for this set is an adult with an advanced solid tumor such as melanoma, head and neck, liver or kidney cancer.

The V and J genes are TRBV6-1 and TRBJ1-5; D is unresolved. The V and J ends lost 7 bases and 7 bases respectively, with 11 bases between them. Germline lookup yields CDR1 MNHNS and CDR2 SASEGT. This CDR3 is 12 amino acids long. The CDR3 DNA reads TGTGCCAGCATGAGTACTAGGCAGCCCCAGCATTTT. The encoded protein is CASMSTRQPQHF.

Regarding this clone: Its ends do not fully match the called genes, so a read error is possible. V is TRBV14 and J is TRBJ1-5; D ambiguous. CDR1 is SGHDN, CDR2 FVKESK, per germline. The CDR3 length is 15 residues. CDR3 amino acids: CASSQNGSSNRPQHF. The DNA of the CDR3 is TGTGCCAGCAGCCAAAACGGCTCTTCTAATCGGCCCCAGCATTTT.

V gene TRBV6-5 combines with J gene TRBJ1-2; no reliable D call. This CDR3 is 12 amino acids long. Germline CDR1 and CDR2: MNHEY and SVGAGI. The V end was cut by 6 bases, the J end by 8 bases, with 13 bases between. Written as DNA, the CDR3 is TGTGCCAGCAGCCCTGCCGGGTACGGCTACACCTTC. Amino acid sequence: CASSPAGYGYTF.

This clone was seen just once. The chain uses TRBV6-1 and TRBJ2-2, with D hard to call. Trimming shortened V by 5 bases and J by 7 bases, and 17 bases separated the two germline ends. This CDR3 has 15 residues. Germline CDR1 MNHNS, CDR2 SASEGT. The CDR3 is CASSPRVDRYGELFF. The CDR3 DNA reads TGTGCCAGCAGTCCTAGAGTTGACCGGTACGGGGAGCTGTTTTTT.

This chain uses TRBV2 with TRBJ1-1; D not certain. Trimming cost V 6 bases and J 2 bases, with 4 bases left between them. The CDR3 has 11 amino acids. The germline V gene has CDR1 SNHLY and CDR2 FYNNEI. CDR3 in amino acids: CASRPNTEAFF. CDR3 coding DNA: TGTGCCAGCAGACCCAACACTGAAGCTTTCTTT.

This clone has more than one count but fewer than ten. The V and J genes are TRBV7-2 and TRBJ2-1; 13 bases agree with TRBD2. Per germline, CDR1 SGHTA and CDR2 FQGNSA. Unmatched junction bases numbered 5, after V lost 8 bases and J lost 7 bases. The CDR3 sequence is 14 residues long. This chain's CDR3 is CASRLAGGMNEQFF. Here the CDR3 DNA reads TGTGCCAGCCGACTAGCGGGAGGTATGAATGAGCAGTTCTTC.

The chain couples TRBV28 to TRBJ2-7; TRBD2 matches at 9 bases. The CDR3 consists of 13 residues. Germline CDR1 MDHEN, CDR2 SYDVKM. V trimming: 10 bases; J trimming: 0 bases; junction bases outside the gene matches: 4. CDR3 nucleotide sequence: TGTGCCACTCGACTAGCGGACTCCTACGAGCAGTACTTC. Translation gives CATRLADSYEQYF.

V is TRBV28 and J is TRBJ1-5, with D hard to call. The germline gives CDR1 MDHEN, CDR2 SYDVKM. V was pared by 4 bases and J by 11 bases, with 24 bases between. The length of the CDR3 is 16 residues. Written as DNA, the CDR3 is TGTGCCAGCAGTTCCGCCGAGCTCGGTCGAAGGATATCCCAGCATTTT. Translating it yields CASSSAELGRRISQHF. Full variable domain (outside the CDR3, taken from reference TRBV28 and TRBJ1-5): DVKVTQSSRYLVKRTGEKVFLECVQDMDHENMFWYRQDPGLGLRLIYFSYDVKMKEKGDIPEGYSVSREKKERFSLILESASTNQTSMYLCASSSAELGRRISQHFGDGTRLSIL.

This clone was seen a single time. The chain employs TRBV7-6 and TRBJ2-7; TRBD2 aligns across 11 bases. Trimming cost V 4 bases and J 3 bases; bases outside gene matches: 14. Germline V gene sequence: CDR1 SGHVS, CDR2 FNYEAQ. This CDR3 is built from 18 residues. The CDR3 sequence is CASSSQALAGGSRYEQYF. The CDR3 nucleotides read TGTGCCAGCAGCTCCCAGGCCCTAGCGGGGGGATCCCGCTACGAGCAGTACTTC.

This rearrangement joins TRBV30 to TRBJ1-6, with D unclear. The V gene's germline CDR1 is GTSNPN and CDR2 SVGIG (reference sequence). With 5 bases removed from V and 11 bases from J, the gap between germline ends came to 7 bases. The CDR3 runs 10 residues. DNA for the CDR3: TGTGCCTGGGGAAGGCCACCCCTCCACTTT. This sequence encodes CAWGRPPLHF.

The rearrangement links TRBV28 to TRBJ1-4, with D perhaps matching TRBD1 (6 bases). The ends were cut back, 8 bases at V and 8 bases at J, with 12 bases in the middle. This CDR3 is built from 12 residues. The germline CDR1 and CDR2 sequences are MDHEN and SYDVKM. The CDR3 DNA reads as TGTGCCAGCGGGGGGGCGGTGGAAAAACTGTTTTTT. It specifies CASGGAVEKLFF.

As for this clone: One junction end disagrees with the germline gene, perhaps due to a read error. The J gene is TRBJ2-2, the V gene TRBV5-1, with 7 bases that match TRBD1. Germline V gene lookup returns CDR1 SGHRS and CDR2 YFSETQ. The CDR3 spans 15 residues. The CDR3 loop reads CASSTGQAEHRGAVF. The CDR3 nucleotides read TGCGCCAGCAGCACCGGACAGGCCGAACACCGGGGAGCTGTTTTT.

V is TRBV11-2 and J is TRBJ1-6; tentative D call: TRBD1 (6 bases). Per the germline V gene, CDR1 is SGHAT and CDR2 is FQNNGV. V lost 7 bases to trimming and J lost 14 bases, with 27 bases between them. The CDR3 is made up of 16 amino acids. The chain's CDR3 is CASTLIETGYKRTLHF. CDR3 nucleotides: TGTGCCAGCACACTAATAGAGACAGGCTACAAAAGGACCCTCCACTTT.

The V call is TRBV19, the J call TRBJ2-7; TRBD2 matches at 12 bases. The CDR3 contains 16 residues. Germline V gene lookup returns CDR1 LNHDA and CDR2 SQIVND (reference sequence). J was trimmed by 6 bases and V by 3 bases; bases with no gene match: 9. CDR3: CASSIRPSGGAGEQYF. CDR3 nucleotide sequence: TGTGCCAGTAGTATTCGGCCTAGCGGGGGGGCCGGCGAGCAGTACTTC.

The CDR3 reads CASSPLAGDTGELFF. DNA for the CDR3: TGTGCCAGCAGCCCTCTAGCGGGGGACACCGGGGAGCTGTTTTTT. The V gene is TRBV11-2, the J gene TRBJ2-2; 10 bases line up with TRBD2. The CDR3 has 15 amino acids. After removal of 5 bases from V and 3 bases from J, the junction contained 3 bases not matched to a gene. The germline gives CDR1 SGHAT, CDR2 FQNNGV.